This TCR beta chain originates from a study of blood T cell repertoires in COVID-19 (TCRdb year 2020). General notes on the study: The collaborator samples originated in the United States, Italy and Spain and spanned the acute and convalescent phases of COVID-19. Deeply sampled blood TCRbeta repertoires from subjects exposed to, actively infected with, or recovered from COVID-19 were included in the dataset. The samples were drawn from the first 160 participants of the ongoing ImmuneRACE study and from about 1,200 subjects provided by 6 global collaborators. The sample metadata nearly always contained a de-identified subject ID, COVID-19 status, age in years and sex. Where HLA class I and class II types were available, the types were taken from metadata supplied by the sample provider, not from assay-based typing. A freely available public database, intended as a resource for researchers studying the immune response to SARS-CoV-2, is where the repertoires were released. The prospective study material was composed of cDNA or gDNA derived from T cells, B-cell-depleted T cells, or PBMCs.

The research as a whole found: Clinical and demographic metadata were provided uncurated, with the amount varying by source and participant.

The immunoSEQ Assay, a bias-controlled multiplex PCR, was used to amplify TCRbeta CDR3 regions from genomic DNA. The published analysis was carried out like this. Within the assay, amplification of reference gene primers was used to estimate how many nucleated cells each sample contained. To quantify the absolute abundance of each unique TCRbeta CDR3 rearrangement, sequence reads were collapsed and filtered. For each sample, productive Simpson clonality was calculated as the square root of Simpson's diversity index over productive rearrangements. As stored in TCRdb, this immuneACCESS dataset retains in-frame rearrangements with V and J assigned. A fraction of the clones does not appear; measured against another copy, unresolved V genes explain less than half of the discrepancy, and the remainder lacks a known reason. V, J and clone size were drawn from that table, and D and trimming were deduced from the DNA. Across this sample there are roughly 190,000 clones, with approximately 73% seen only once. The biggest ten clones account for around 17% of the sample.

The germline V gene (reference sequence) supplies CDR1 LGHDT and CDR2 YNNKEL. The CDR3 holds 16 amino acids from the cysteine to the phenylalanine. The retained sequence is limited to the CDR3, 48 bases, with the frame set at the first base. V is trimmed back by 6 bases and J by 1 base, and the junction contains 7 bases that no gene match accounts for. Enrolling through a virtual design, the prospective study's participants ranged in age from roughly 18 to 100 years and lived across around 25 United States geographic areas. Cohort assignment in the prospective study relied on participant-reported clinical history from a screening survey and a study questionnaire. Each participant in the prospective study had whole blood, serum and a nasopharyngeal or oropharyngeal swab collected by mobile phlebotomists. Prospective study participants could optionally give additional blood draws and questionnaires over a roughly 2-month period. Before DNA extraction, blood samples from the prospective study were shipped at room temperature or frozen.

Note on this clone: The specificity of this receptor is unknown. No base-level quality is on record; no much larger clone is a single base apart.

This TCR was recovered from a woman between 45 and 60 years old with acute COVID-19. Sample: PBMCs or T cells enriched from blood (not recorded which). The rearrangement combines TRBV3-1 (or the pseudogene TRBV3-2) with TRBJ2-5, with 11 bases aligning to TRBD2. The CDR3 protein: CASSLRLAGPQETQYF. The bases read TGTGCCAGCAGTTTACGACTAGCGGGGCCCCAAGAGACCCAGTACTTC.